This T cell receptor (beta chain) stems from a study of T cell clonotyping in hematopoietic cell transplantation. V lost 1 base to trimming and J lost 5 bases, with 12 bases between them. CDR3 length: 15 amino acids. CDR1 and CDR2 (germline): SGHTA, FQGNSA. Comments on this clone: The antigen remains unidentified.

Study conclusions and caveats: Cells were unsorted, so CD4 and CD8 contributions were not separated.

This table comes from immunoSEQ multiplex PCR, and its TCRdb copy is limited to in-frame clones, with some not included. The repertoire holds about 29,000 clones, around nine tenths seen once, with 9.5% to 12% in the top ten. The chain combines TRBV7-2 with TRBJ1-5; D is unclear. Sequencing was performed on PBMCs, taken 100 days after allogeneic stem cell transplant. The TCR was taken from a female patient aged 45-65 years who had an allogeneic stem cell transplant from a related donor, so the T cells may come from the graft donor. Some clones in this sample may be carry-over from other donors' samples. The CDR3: CASSLETEAYQPQHF. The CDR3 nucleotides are TGTGCCAGCAGCTTAGAGACGGAGGCATATCAGCCCCAGCATTTT.